Described below is a single TCR beta chain sequence and its context. Its antigen is undetermined. The PCR contained 60 Vbeta and 13 Jbeta primers. The assay was immunoSEQ multiplex PCR, and TCRdb's table has in-frame clones only and misses some. The table shows 200,000 or so clones, with over 75% occurring only once. The entry originates in a study of cytomegalovirus exposure and HLA in healthy donors. Study in general: Among the 400 or so donors who were genotyped, around 77% fell in the genetic ancestry cluster that is associated with self-reported Caucasian donors. Broader study findings: Accounts indicate the classifier identified cytomegalovirus status with strong specificity and sensitivity. The investigators catalogued 180 or so TCR beta chains as cytomegalovirus-associated. Later on, an analysis tied approximately 17,000 TCR beta sequences to HLA alleles at 0.05 false discovery rate.

Sequencing input: PBMCs. This clonotype was sampled from a man aged 50 to 60 in good health and CMV-seronegative.

As DNA, the CDR3 is TGTGCCTGGAGAACACAGGGTGACGGCTACACCTTC. Protein sequence: CAWRTQGDGYTF. V and J are TRBV30 and TRBJ1-2; TRBD1 might be the D (6 bases). CDR1 is GTSNPN, CDR2 SVGIG, per germline (reference sequence). Trimming pared 3 bases from V and 8 bases from J, leaving 13 bases between. CDR3 length equals 12 residues. Using reference TRBV30 and TRBJ1-2 for the parts outside the CDR3, the full variable domain is SQTIHQWPATLVQPVGSPLSLECTVEGTSNPNLYWYRQAAGRGLQLLFYSVGIGQISSEVPQNLSASRPQDRQFILSSKKLLLSDSGFYLCAWRTQGDGYTFGSGTRLTVV.